This T cell receptor (beta chain) was recorded in a study of CD8 T cells in ankylosing spondylitis. The study, taken as a whole, reports: Some motif variants were previously reported in reactive arthritis synovial fluid and blood. Roughly eight highly homologous variants made up a TCR beta motif that seemed to typify ankylosing spondylitis blood. CD8+ disease-linked clones were present at relatively low frequencies in blood. Reportedly, matched ankylosing spondylitis synovial fluid was significantly enriched for disease-linked clones.

In its sample, this clonotype was seen a few times. Its cognate antigen is unknown. Germline CDR1 reads LGHNA; CDR2 reads YSLEER. Trimming took 4 bases from V and 3 from J, leaving 19 bases between them. The CDR3 is 16 amino acids. Researchers built TCR beta libraries using quantitative 5'-RACE with molecular barcodes. MiXCR, run by TCRdb on the 5' RACE reads, gives a single entry per CDR3 protein. The repertoire has more than 600,000 distinct CDR3 sequences, under 20% of them found once; the top ten carry around a fifth. The specimen sequenced was blood, either unsorted or a sorted T cell fraction (not recorded which). The sequence derives from a male donor with ankylosing spondylitis. The rearrangement uses TRBV4-3 and TRBJ2-7; the D call may be TRBD1 or TRBD2 (5 bases each). CDR3 sequence (DNA): TGCGCCAGCAGCCTCTCTGGAGGCAGGGATGGCTACGAGCAGTACTTC. It encodes CASSLSGGRDGYEQYF.